These 8 T cell receptor beta chains originate from one sample sequenced in a study of cytomegalovirus exposure and HLA in healthy donors. The PCR ran on 60 Vbeta and 13 Jbeta primers. The assay was immunoSEQ multiplex PCR, and TCRdb's table has in-frame clones only and misses some. Of roughly 200,000 clones detected, around 81% appear once; the ten largest clones hold 1.5% to 2%. Sequencing was performed on PBMCs. Receptors originate from a man aged 25 to 40 in good health and CMV-seronegative.

The CDR3 DNA is TGCGCCAGCAGGGTCCCGGGGATGAACACTGAAGCTTTCTTT. It yields the protein CASRVPGMNTEAFF. J is TRBJ1-1 and V is TRBV5-1; D ambiguous. Germline CDR1 is SGHRS and CDR2 is YFSETQ. The germline V and J ends were trimmed by 5 bases and 0 bases, with 11 bases remaining between them. This CDR3 has 14 amino acids.

Remarks on this clone: One end of the junction varies from germline; a read error may be responsible. The chain recombines TRBV20-1 with TRBJ1-1, with unresolved D. This CDR3 has 11 amino acids. Germline V gene data show CDR1 as DFQATT and CDR2 as SNEGSKA (reference sequence). The chain's CDR3 is CSAGEQLEAFF. DNA for the CDR3: TGCAGTGCTGGAGAACAGTTGGAAGCTTTCTTT.

As for this clone: Additional DNA sequences in this sample encode the identical CDR3. CDR3 DNA sequence: TGCGCCAGCAGCCATCCAGGGGCCTACGAGCAGTACTTC. As protein: CASSHPGAYEQYF. This sequence joins TRBV5-1 and TRBJ2-7, with a tentative D call TRBD1 (6 bases). Looked up from germline, CDR1 is SGHRS and CDR2 is YFSETQ. The CDR3 runs to 13 residues. Trimming took off 4 bases at V and 2 bases at J, with 10 bases between the two ends.

This clone was seen only a few times. V gene TRBV5-1 combines with J gene TRBJ2-1; TRBD2 agrees at 11 bases. V shed 4 bases, J shed 5 bases, and the junction held 8 bases outside the gene matches. CDR3 length: 16 amino acids. Germline V gives CDR1 SGHRS, CDR2 YFSETQ. CDR3 loop: CASSLHLAGGHNEQFF. The CDR3 DNA reads as TGCGCCAGCAGCCTGCATTTAGCGGGAGGGCACAATGAGCAGTTCTTC.

With respect to this clone: The junction departs from the called germline gene at one end, perhaps through a read error. The CDR3 nucleotides read TGTGCCAGCAGCGTAGTCTCCGATAATTCACCCCTCCACTTT. This encodes CASSVVSDNSPLHF. The chain links TRBV9 to TRBJ1-6; D call uncertain. This CDR3 comprises 14 residues. CDR1 is SGDLS, CDR2 YYNGEE, per germline. Variable domain in full (rest from reference TRBV9 and TRBJ1-6): DSGVTQTPKHLITATGQRVTLRCSPRSGDLSVYWYQQSLDQGLQFLIQYYNGEERAKGNILERFSAQQFPDLHSELNLSSLELGDSALYFCASSVVSDNSPLHFGNGTRLTVT.

J is TRBJ2-7 and V is TRBV11-2; unclear D gene. Trimming removed 0 bases at V and 3 bases at J, with 12 bases between. Germline CDR1 SGHAT, CDR2 FQNNGV. This CDR3 is 15 amino acids long. In DNA form, the CDR3 reads TGTGCCAGCAGCTTAGATTTAACAGTGGTCTACGAGCAGTACTTC. Translation gives CASSLDLTVVYEQYF.

The chain links TRBV11-3 to TRBJ2-3; no firm D call. V lost 5 bases and J lost 2, with 14 bases in between. Germline V gives CDR1 SGHNT, CDR2 YENEEA. CDR3 length: 15 amino acids. CDR3 nucleotide sequence: TGTGCCAGCAGCCTATTATCCGGGTCCACAGATACGCAGTATTTT. It yields the protein CASSLLSGSTDTQYF.

V usage is TRBV30 and J usage is TRBJ2-4, with 9 positions matching TRBD2. This CDR3 is built from 18 residues. The J segment lost 6 bases and the V segment lost 3 bases, leaving 18 bases of the junction unmatched. Germline V lookup: CDR1 GTSNPN, CDR2 SVGIG (reference sequence). This CDR3 is CAWSPPWIAGVLGNIQYF. CDR3 DNA: TGTGCCTGGAGCCCCCCTTGGATAGCGGGAGTTCTCGGAAACATTCAGTACTTC.